This TCR beta chain was sequenced in a study of shared clonotypes between healthy human individuals. Study-level background: Per donor, CD8 memory used one plate, CD8 naive used two, CD4 memory used three and CD4 naive used three.

Sorted-subset replicate PCR reactions were performed with 150 to 200 ng DNA, corresponding to tens of thousands of T cell genomes. Profiling relied on immunoSEQ multiplex PCR, and the TCRdb table lists in-frame clones only, not all of them. In the table there are approximately 2,300,000 clones, 85% to 95% of which are singletons. Trimming at V came to 6 bases and at J to 3 bases, leaving 7 bases not matched to a gene. This CDR3 contains 15 residues. In germline, CDR1 is MNHEY, CDR2 SVGAGI. The receptor's source is a man between 18 and 35 years old in good health. Some clones in this sample may be carry-over from other donors' samples. Sequenced input: naive CD4+ T cells from PBMCs. Described subset: CD45RA+ positively selected. V gene TRBV6-5 combines with J gene TRBJ2-3, with 9 bases identical to TRBD1. CDR3 DNA: TGTGCCAGCAGGCCACAGGGGGCTGGGACAGATACGCAGTATTTT. The encoded protein is CASRPQGAGTDTQYF.